This passage covers 15 T cell receptor beta chains from one sample sequenced in a study of beta chain features in type 1 diabetes. Whole-study results and caveats: Type 1 diabetes patients showed a moderate but significant shortening of TCRB CDR3s in all four CD4+ subsets.

Expressed TCRB transcripts got sequenced, as all isolated RNA was reverse transcribed. The assay was immunoSEQ multiplex PCR, and TCRdb's table has in-frame clones only and misses some. The table includes around 250,000 clones, around 15% detected once. No antigen is known for these receptors. The sequenced sample consisted of naive CD4+ T cells from blood. The receptors were sampled from a man aged 25 to 45 with type 1 diabetes.

This clone was seen a handful of times. As DNA, the CDR3 is TGTGCCAGCAGTGAAAGAGTGAGGGCGAGTGAAAAACTGTTTTTT. The encoded protein is CASSERVRASEKLFF. This rearrangement joins TRBV6-1 to TRBJ1-4; no definite D call. Germline-derived CDR1 and CDR2 are MNHNS and SASEGT. There are 15 residues in the CDR3. V was shortened by 2 bases and J by 7 bases, with 14 bases between the two germline ends.

This clone was observed a few times. DNA of the CDR3: TGCAGTGCCACGCTAGGCTACGAGCAGTACTTC. Amino acid sequence: CSATLGYEQYF. The chain carries TRBV20-1 and TRBJ2-7; D is unresolved. Germline assignment: CDR1 DFQATT and CDR2 SNEGSKA (reference sequence). V was cut by 6 bases and J by 3 bases, with 9 bases left in between. The CDR3 spans 11 residues.

V usage is TRBV5-1 and J usage is TRBJ1-1, with a tentative D call TRBD1 (6 bases). The CDR3 spans 16 residues. CDR1 and CDR2 (germline): SGHRS, YFSETQ. The V gene lost 4 bases and the J gene lost 1 base, with 17 bases spanning the gap. DNA for the CDR3: TGCGCCAGCAGCGGAGGATCCGGGACACAGAACACTGAAGCTTTCTTT. Translated, it gives CASSGGSGTQNTEAFF. Full variable domain (remainder filled in from reference TRBV5-1 and TRBJ1-1): KAGVTQTPRYLIKTRGQQVTLSCSPISGHRSVSWYQQTPGQGLQFLFEYFSETQRNKGNFPGRFSGRQFSNSRSEMNVSTLELGDSALYLCASSGGSGTQNTEAFFGQGTRLTVV.

This clone occurred a few times. The gene calls are TRBV27 and TRBJ2-1; TRBD2 aligns across 8 bases. The CDR3 extends over 17 amino acids. Per germline, CDR1 MNHEY and CDR2 SMNVEV (reference sequence). The V segment lost 4 bases and the J segment 7 bases; nucleotides outside the gene matches: 15. CDR3 in DNA: TGTGCCAGCAGTTCCACCCCCCTAGCGGGCGCTGTTAATGAGCAGTTCTTC. It specifies CASSSTPLAGAVNEQFF.

This clone has just a few counts. This sample includes further DNA sequences coding for the same CDR3. J is TRBJ2-7 and V is TRBV18; unclear D gene. V dropped 3 bases and J dropped 3 bases, with 12 bases sitting between them. CDR1 and CDR2 (germline): KGHSH, LQKENI. The CDR3 is made up of 14 amino acids. DNA of the CDR3: TGTGCCAGCTCACCCTCGCAGGTCAGCTACGAGCAGTACTTC. It specifies CASSPSQVSYEQYF.

V usage is TRBV18 and J usage is TRBJ1-5; 9 bases line up with TRBD1. With 2 bases clipped from V and 7 bases from J, the junction kept 3 bases outside the gene matches. CDR1 KGHSH and CDR2 LQKENI come from the germline V gene. The CDR3 has 14 amino acids. The CDR3 DNA reads TGTGCCAGCTCACCAGGGACAGGGAAACAGCCCCAGCATTTT. Translated: CASSPGTGKQPQHF.

V and J are TRBV20-1 and TRBJ2-1; 7 bases match TRBD1. There are 9 residues in the CDR3. Germline CDR1 and CDR2: DFQATT and SNEGSKA (reference sequence). The CDR3 DNA is TGCAGCACAGGGGACGAGCAGTTCTTC. Amino acid sequence: CSTGDEQFF.

This clone occurred a few times. V gene TRBV9 combines with J gene TRBJ2-1; D uncertain. From germline, CDR1 is SGDLS and CDR2 YYNGEE. V lost 1 base to trimming and J lost 0 bases, with 5 bases between them. The CDR3 is 14 amino acids. CDR3 loop: CASSVYSSYNEQFF. The CDR3 bases are TGTGCCAGCAGCGTATACAGCTCCTACAATGAGCAGTTCTTC. The full variable domain, completed using reference TRBV9 and TRBJ2-1, is DSGVTQTPKHLITATGQRVTLRCSPRSGDLSVYWYQQSLDQGLQFLIQYYNGEERAKGNILERFSAQQFPDLHSELNLSSLELGDSALYFCASSVYSSYNEQFFGPGTRLTVL.

The chain has TRBV28 and TRBJ2-1, with 7 bases lining up with TRBD2. The germline V gene has CDR1 MDHEN and CDR2 SYDVKM. The CDR3 is made up of 12 amino acids. Trimming removed 5 bases from V and 7 bases from J; junction bases left unmatched: 2. In nucleotides, the CDR3 is TGTGCCAGCAGTGGGGGGGGAAATGAGCAGTTCTTC. It specifies CASSGGGNEQFF.

This clone has just a few counts. The chain links TRBV7-6 to TRBJ2-7; D is perhaps TRBD2 (6 bases). Between the trimmed V and J ends, which lost 2 bases and 7 bases, there was a span of 21 bases. The CDR3 sequence is 16 residues long. Per germline, CDR1 SGHVS and CDR2 FNYEAQ. DNA for the CDR3: TGTGCCAGCAGCTTACGGACCCTAGCGAGTCGGGGGGAGCAGTACTTC. It specifies CASSLRTLASRGEQYF.

This clone was seen a handful of times. The CDR3 protein is CASTPQLAGFWPQYF. CDR3 coding DNA: TGTGCCAGCACGCCCCAACTAGCGGGATTCTGGCCCCAGTACTTC. V gene TRBV6-5 combines with J gene TRBJ2-5, with TRBD2 matching 10 bases. After removal of 7 bases from V and 9 bases from J, the junction contained 14 bases not matched to a gene. Germline V gives CDR1 MNHEY, CDR2 SVGAGI. This CDR3 region has 15 residues.

The chain carries TRBV18 and TRBJ2-5; 8 nucleotides agree with TRBD1. Trimming at V came to 1 base and at J to 3 bases, leaving 1 base not matched to a gene. The germline V gene has CDR1 KGHSH and CDR2 LQKENI. CDR3 length: 14 amino acids. The CDR3 spells CASSPQDREETQYF. CDR3 coding DNA: TGTGCCAGCTCACCACAGGACAGGGAAGAGACCCAGTACTTC.

This clone was observed a handful of times. The chain recombines TRBV6-6 with TRBJ2-7; a possible D gene is TRBD2 (6 bases). The germline V and J ends were trimmed by 6 bases and 1 base, with 16 bases remaining between them. This CDR3 is built from 15 residues. The V gene's germline CDR1 is MNHNY and CDR2 SVGAGI (reference sequence). In nucleotides, the CDR3 is TGTGCCAGCAGAAATGGGGTAGCGGATTCCTACGAGCAGTACTTC. Translated, it gives CASRNGVADSYEQYF.

This clone was seen only a few times. The chain uses TRBV7-2 and TRBJ2-1; 14 bases fit TRBD2. The CDR3 is made up of 18 amino acids. Trimming removed 2 bases from V and 3 bases from J; junction bases left unmatched: 6. Germline V gives CDR1 SGHTA, CDR2 FQGNSA. The CDR3 region has the DNA TGTGCCAGCAGCTTAAGAGGGACTAGCGGGAGTCTCTACAATGAGCAGTTCTTC. Its translation is CASSLRGTSGSLYNEQFF.

The chain has TRBV15 and TRBJ1-5, with a possible D match to TRBD1 (5 bases). Germline V gene lookup returns CDR1 LNHNV and CDR2 YYDKDF (reference sequence). The V and J ends lost 0 bases and 0 bases respectively, with 15 bases between them. The CDR3 sequence is 18 residues long. The CDR3: CATSRDTDIQYSNQPQHF. In DNA, the CDR3 is TGTGCCACCAGCAGAGATACGGACATACAGTATAGCAATCAGCCCCAGCATTTT.